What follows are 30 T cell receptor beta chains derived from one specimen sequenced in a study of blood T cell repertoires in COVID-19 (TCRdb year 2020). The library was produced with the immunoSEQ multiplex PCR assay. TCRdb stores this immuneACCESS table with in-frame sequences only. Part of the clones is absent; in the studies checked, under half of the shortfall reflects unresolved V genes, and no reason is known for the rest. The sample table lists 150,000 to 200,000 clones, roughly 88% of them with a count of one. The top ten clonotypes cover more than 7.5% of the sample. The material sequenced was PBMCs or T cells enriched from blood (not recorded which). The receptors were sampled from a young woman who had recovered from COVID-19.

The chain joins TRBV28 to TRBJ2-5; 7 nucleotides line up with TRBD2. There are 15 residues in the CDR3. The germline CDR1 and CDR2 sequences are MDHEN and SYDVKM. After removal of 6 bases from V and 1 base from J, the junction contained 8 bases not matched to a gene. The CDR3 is CASRGGAGTQETQYF. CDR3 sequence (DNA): TGTGCCAGCAGGGGGGGAGCGGGGACCCAAGAGACCCAGTACTTC.

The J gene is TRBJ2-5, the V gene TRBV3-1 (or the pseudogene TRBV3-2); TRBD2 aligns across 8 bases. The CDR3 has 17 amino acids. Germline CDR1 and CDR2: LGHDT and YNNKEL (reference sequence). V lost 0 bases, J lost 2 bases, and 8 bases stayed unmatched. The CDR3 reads CASSQDVLAEYQETQYF. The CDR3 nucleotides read TGTGCCAGCAGCCAAGATGTACTAGCGGAATATCAAGAGACCCAGTACTTC.

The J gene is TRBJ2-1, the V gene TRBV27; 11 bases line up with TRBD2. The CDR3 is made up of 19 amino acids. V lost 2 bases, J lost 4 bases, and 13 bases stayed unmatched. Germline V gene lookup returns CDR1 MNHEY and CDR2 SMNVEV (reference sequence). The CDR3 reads CASSLRPSLAGGLYNEQFF. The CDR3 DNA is TGTGCCAGCAGTTTAAGGCCCTCCCTAGCGGGAGGTTTGTACAATGAGCAGTTCTTC.

CDR3 protein: CASSPGLAVPDTQYF. Written as DNA, the CDR3 is TGTGCCAGCAGTCCGGGACTAGCCGTGCCAGATACGCAGTATTTT. The rearrangement uses TRBV6-5 and TRBJ2-3; TRBD2 aligns across 9 bases. The junction had 7 bases not matched to a gene; V was cut back by 5 bases and J by 4 bases. CDR3 length: 15 residues. Germline CDR1 and CDR2: MNHEY and SVGAGI.

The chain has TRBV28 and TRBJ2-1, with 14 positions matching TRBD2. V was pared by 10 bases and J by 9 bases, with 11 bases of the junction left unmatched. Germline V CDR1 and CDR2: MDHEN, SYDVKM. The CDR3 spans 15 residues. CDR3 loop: CATHGGLAGGGEQFF. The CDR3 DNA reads TGTGCCACCCACGGCGGACTAGCGGGAGGTGGTGAGCAGTTCTTC.

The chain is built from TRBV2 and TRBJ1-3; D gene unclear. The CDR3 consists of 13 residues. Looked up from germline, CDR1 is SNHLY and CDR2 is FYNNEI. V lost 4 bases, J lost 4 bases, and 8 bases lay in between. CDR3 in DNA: TGTGCCAGCAGTGCTTCGGGGGGAAACACCATATATTTT. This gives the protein CASSASGGNTIYF. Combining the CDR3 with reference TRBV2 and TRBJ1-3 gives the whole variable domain EPEVTQTPSHQVTQMGQEVILRCVPISNHLYFYWYRQILGQKVEFLVSFYNNEISEKSEIFDDQFSVERPDGSNFTLKIRSTKLEDSAMYFCASSASGGNTIYFGEGSWLTVV.

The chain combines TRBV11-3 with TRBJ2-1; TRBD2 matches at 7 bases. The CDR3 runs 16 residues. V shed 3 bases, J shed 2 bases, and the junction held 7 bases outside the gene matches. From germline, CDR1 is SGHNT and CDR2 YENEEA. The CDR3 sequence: CASSLRLARTYNEQFF. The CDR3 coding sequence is TGTGCCAGCAGCTTGAGACTAGCTAGGACCTACAATGAGCAGTTCTTC.

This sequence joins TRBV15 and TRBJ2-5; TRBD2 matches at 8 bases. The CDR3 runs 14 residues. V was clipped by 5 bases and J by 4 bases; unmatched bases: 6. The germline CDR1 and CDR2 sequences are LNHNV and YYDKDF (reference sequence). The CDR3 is CATSLTGGGETQYF. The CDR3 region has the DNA TGTGCCACCAGCTTAACGGGAGGGGGAGAGACCCAGTACTTC.

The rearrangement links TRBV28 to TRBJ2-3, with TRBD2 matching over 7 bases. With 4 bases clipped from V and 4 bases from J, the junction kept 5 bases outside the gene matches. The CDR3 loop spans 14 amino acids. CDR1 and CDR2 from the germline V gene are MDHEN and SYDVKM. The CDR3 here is CASSSPRESDTQYF. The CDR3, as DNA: TGTGCCAGCAGTTCTCCGCGGGAGTCAGATACGCAGTATTTT.

The CDR3 coding sequence is TGTGCCAGCAGTGGGGGGATAATCACAGATACGCAGTATTTT. Amino acids: CASSGGIITDTQYF. This rearrangement joins TRBV27 to TRBJ2-3; maybe TRBD2 (6 bases). Germline-derived CDR1 and CDR2 are MNHEY and SMNVEV (reference sequence). V was trimmed by 5 bases and J by 2 bases, leaving 11 bases between them. The CDR3 is 14 residues long.

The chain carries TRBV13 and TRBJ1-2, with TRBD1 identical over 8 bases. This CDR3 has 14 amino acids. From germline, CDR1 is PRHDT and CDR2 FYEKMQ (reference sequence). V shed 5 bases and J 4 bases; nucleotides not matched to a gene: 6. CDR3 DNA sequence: TGTGCCAGCAGCCTACAGGGGGTTCCCTATGGCTACACCTTC. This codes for CASSLQGVPYGYTF.

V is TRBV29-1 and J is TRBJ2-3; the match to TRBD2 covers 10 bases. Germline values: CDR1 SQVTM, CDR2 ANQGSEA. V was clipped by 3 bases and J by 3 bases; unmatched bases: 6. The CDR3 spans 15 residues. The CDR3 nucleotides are TGCAGCGTTGAGAGGACTAGCGGACTTACAGATACGCAGTATTTT. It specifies CSVERTSGLTDTQYF.

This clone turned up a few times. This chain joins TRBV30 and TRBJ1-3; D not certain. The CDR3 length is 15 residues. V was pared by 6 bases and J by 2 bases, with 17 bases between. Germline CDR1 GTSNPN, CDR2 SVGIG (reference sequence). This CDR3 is CACNPEDLPGNTIYF. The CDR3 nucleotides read TGTGCCTGCAACCCAGAAGATCTTCCTGGAAACACCATATATTTT.

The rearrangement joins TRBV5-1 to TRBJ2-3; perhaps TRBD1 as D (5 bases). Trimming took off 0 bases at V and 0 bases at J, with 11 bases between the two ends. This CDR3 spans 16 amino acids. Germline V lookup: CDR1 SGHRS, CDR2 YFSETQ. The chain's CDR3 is CASSLADITSTDTQYF. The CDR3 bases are TGCGCCAGCAGCTTGGCGGACATTACTAGCACAGATACGCAGTATTTT.

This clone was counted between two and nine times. DNA for the CDR3: TGTGCCAGCAGTTTGTCTAGTTCACCCCTCCACTTT. Translating gives CASSLSSSPLHF. The V call is TRBV28, the J call TRBJ1-6; the D is unclear. V shed 3 bases and J shed 9 bases, with 6 bases lying between them. Germline V gene data show CDR1 as MDHEN and CDR2 as SYDVKM. The CDR3 runs 12 residues.

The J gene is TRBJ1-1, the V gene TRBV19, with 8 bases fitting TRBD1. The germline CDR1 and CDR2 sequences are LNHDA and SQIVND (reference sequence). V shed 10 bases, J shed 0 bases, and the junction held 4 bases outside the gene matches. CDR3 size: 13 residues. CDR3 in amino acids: CATRQGMNTEAFF. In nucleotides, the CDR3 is TGTGCCACTAGACAGGGGATGAACACTGAAGCTTTCTTT.

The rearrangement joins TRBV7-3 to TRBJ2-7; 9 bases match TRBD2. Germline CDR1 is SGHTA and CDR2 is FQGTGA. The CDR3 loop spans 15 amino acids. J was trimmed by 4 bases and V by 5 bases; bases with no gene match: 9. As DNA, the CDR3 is TGTGCCAGCAGCCCGATAGCGGGAGCATCTTACGAGCAGTACTTC. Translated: CASSPIAGASYEQYF.

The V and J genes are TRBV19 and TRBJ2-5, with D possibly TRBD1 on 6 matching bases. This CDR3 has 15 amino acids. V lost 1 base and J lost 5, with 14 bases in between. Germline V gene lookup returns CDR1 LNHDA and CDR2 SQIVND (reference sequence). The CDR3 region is CASSIGTAALETQYF. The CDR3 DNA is TGTGCCAGTAGTATAGGGACAGCGGCGTTGGAGACCCAGTACTTC.

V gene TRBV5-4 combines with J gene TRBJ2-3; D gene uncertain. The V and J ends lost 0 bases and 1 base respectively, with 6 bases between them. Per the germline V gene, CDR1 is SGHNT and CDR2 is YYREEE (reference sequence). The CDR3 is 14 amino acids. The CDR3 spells CASSLAVGTDTQYF. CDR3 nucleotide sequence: TGTGCCAGCAGCTTGGCGGTTGGCACAGATACGCAGTATTTT.

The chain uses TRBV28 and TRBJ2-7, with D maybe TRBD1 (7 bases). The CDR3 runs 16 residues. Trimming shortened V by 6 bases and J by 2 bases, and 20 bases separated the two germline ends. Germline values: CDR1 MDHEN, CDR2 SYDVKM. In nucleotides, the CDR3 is TGTGCCAGCAGCCCCCCCAGGGGGACTCAAACCTACGAGCAGTACTTC. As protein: CASSPPRGTQTYEQYF.

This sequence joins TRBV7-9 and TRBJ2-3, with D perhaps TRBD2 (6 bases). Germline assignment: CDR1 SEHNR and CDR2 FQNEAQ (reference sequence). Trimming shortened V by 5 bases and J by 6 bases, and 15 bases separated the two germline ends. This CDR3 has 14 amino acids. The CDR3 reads CASSQPGGLDTQYF. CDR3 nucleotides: TGTGCCAGCAGCCAACCTGGGGGGTTGGATACGCAGTATTTT.

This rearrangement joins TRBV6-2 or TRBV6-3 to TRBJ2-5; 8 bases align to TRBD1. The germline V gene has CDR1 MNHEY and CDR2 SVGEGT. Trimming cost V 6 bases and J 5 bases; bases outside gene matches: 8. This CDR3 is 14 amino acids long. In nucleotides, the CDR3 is TGTGCCAGCAGCCGGACAGGGTCAACGGAGACCCAGTACTTC. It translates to CASSRTGSTETQYF.

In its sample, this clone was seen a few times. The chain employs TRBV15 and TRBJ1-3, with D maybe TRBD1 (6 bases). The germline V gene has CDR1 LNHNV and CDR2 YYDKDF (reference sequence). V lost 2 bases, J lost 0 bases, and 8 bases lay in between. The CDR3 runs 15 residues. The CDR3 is CATSRTGFSGNTIYF. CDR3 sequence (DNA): TGTGCCACCAGCAGAACAGGGTTCTCTGGAAACACCATATATTTT.

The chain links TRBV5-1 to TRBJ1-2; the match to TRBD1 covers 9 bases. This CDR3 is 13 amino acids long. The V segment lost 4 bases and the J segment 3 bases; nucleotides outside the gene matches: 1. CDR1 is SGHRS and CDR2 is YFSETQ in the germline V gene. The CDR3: CASSRDRDYGYTF. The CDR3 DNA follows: TGCGCCAGCAGCCGGGACAGGGACTATGGCTACACCTTC. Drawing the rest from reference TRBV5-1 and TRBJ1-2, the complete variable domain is KAGVTQTPRYLIKTRGQQVTLSCSPISGHRSVSWYQQTPGQGLQFLFEYFSETQRNKGNFPGRFSGRQFSNSRSEMNVSTLELGDSALYLCASSRDRDYGYTFGSGTRLTVV.

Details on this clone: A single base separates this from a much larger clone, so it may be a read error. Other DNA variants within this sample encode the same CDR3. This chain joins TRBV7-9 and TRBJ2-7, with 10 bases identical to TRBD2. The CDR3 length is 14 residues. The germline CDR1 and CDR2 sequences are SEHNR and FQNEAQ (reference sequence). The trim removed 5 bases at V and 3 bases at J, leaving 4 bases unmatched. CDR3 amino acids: CASSPWTSGYEQYF. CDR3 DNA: TGTGCCAGCAGCCCGTGGACTAGCGGCTACGAGCAGTACTTC.

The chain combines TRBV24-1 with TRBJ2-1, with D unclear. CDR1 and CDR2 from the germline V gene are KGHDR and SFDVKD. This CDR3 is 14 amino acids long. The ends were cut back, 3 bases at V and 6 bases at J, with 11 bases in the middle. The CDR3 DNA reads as TGTGCCACCAGTGATCCCAGGTTACCCAATGAGCAGTTCTTC. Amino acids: CATSDPRLPNEQFF.

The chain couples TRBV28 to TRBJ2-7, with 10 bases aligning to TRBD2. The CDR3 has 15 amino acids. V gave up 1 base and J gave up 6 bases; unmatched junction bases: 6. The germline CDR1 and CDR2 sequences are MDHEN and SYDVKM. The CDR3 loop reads CASSLSGGLAAEQYF. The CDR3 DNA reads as TGTGCCAGCAGTTTATCCGGAGGACTAGCGGCCGAGCAGTACTTC. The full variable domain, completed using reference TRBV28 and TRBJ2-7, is DVKVTQSSRYLVKRTGEKVFLECVQDMDHENMFWYRQDPGLGLRLIYFSYDVKMKEKGDIPEGYSVSREKKERFSLILESASTNQTSMYLCASSLSGGLAAEQYFGPGTRLTVT.

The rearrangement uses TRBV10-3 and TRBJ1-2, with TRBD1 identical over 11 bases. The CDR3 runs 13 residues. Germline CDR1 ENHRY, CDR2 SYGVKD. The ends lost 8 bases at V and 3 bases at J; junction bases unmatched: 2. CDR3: CAISGQGDYGYTF. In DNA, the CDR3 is TGTGCCATCTCGGGACAGGGGGACTATGGCTACACCTTC.

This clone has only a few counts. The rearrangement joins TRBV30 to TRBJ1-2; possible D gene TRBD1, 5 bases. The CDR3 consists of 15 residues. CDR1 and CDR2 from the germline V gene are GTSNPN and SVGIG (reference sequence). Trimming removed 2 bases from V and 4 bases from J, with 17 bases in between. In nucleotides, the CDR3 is TGTGCCTGGAGTCCGGTGGTTAAAGGGGCCTATGGCTACACCTTC. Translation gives CAWSPVVKGAYGYTF.

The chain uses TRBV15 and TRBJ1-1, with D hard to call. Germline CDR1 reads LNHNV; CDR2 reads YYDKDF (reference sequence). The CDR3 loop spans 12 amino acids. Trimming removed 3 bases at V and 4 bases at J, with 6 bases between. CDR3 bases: TGTGCCACCAGCAGCAGTTTCACTGAAGCTTTCTTT. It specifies CATSSSFTEAFF.